The T cell receptor (beta chain) described here comes from a study of cytomegalovirus exposure and HLA in healthy donors. PCR primers comprised 60 Vbeta and 13 Jbeta primers. Sequenced by immunoSEQ multiplex PCR; TCRdb stores in-frame clones only, minus some. Of 150,000 or so clones in the sample, 80% were seen once. CDR1 and CDR2 (germline): MNHEY, SVGAGI. The germline V and J ends were trimmed by 3 bases and 4 bases, with 10 bases remaining between them. CDR3 length: 14 amino acids. The receptor was isolated from a woman aged 40 to 50 in good health and CMV-seronegative. The rearrangement uses TRBV6-5 and TRBJ2-1, with a possible D match to TRBD2 (6 bases). Sequenced input: PBMCs. The CDR3 reads CASSYPGEYNEQFF. DNA for the CDR3: TGTGCCAGCAGTTATCCGGGGGAGTACAATGAGCAGTTCTTC.